The 15 T cell receptor beta chains given below trace back to one sample, sequenced in a study of shared clonotypes between healthy human individuals. Clones were sequenced by immunoSEQ multiplex PCR, and TCRdb holds only the in-frame ones, with some missing. This repertoire shows roughly 700,000 clones, roughly 91% found once; its top ten account for around a third. The sequenced sample was memory CD8+ T cells from PBMCs. The subset is: CD45RO+ cells pooled with CCR7-negative TemRA cells. All receptors derive from a man aged 18 to 29 in good health. Some clones in this sample may be carry-over from other donors' samples.

This clone was seen only a few times. This chain joins TRBV23-1 and TRBJ1-1; a weak D match, TRBD1 (5 bases). TRBV23-1 is placed among ORFs of uncertain function. V was trimmed by 4 bases and J by 10 bases, leaving 10 bases between them. The CDR3 runs 11 residues. In DNA, the CDR3 is TGCGCCAGCAGTCGGGCAGGGCGAGCTTTCTTT. Its translation is CASSRAGRAFF.

In its sample, this clone was seen once. V and J are TRBV5-1 and TRBJ1-4; D is undetermined. Per germline, CDR1 SGHRS and CDR2 YFSETQ. V dropped 0 bases and J dropped 4 bases, with 10 bases sitting between them. This CDR3 is built from 15 residues. This CDR3 is CASSLVPRRNEKLFF. The CDR3 bases are TGCGCCAGCAGCTTGGTTCCGCGCCGTAATGAAAAACTGTTTTTT.

The V gene is TRBV15, the J gene TRBJ1-5, with 7 nucleotides matching TRBD1. The J segment lost 4 bases and the V segment lost 3 bases, leaving 12 bases of the junction unmatched. The CDR3 is 17 residues long. From germline, CDR1 is LNHNV and CDR2 YYDKDF (reference sequence). The CDR3 DNA follows: TGTGCCACCAGCAGTACCACCGGACAGGTCAGGAATCAGCCCCAGCATTTT. This gives the protein CATSSTTGQVRNQPQHF.

This sequence joins TRBV4-3 and TRBJ2-7; a possible D gene is TRBD2 (5 bases). Germline V gene data show CDR1 as LGHNA and CDR2 as YSLEER. The CDR3 sequence is 16 residues long. Trimming removed 0 bases from V and 0 bases from J, with 12 bases in between. Here the CDR3 DNA reads TGCGCCAGCAGCCAAGAAGGACGGGGTCCCTCCTACGAGCAGTACTTC. Its translation: CASSQEGRGPSYEQYF.

The chain joins TRBV7-8 to TRBJ2-5; D not resolved. The CDR3 contains 16 residues. V gave up 5 bases and J gave up 4 bases, with 20 bases separating them. Germline assignment: CDR1 SGHVS and CDR2 FQNEAQ. CDR3 sequence (DNA): TGTGCCAGCAGCCCCAAACCCGGCGGACCCGGAGAGACCCAGTACTTC. Protein sequence: CASSPKPGGPGETQYF.

This clone has more than one count but fewer than ten. This chain connects TRBV7-9 to TRBJ1-1; 7 positions match TRBD1. This CDR3 has 15 amino acids. CDR1 is SEHNR and CDR2 is FQNEAQ in the germline V gene (reference sequence). The V gene end was trimmed by 6 bases and the J gene end by 1 base; junction bases not matched to a gene: 8. CDR3 amino acids: CASSIGGATNTEAFF. CDR3 sequence (DNA): TGTGCCAGCAGTATAGGGGGCGCGACGAACACTGAAGCTTTCTTT. The full variable domain, its missing parts supplied by reference TRBV7-9 and TRBJ1-1, is DTGVSQNPRHKITKRGQNVTFRCDPISEHNRLYWYRQTLGQGPEFLTYFQNEAQLEKSRLLSDRFSAERPKGSFSTLEIQRTEQGDSAMYLCASSIGGATNTEAFFGQGTRLTVV.

The chain uses TRBV21-1 and TRBJ2-2; TRBD2 reflects the table's D call only, with no check against the DNA. TRBV21-1 is a known pseudogene. The CDR3 has 16 residues. The CDR3 here is CASSKDSSPNTGELFF. The CDR3 DNA sequence: TGTGCCAGCAGCAAAGATAGCAGCCCGAACACCGGGGAGCTGTTTTTT.

This rearrangement joins TRBV28 to TRBJ1-5; 7 bases agree with TRBD1. With V trimmed by 6 bases and J by 7 bases, 12 bases remained unmatched. This CDR3 contains 15 residues. Germline assignment: CDR1 MDHEN and CDR2 SYDVKM. In nucleotides, the CDR3 is TGTGCCAGCAGCTCCTACAGGGGATCGGACCAGCCCCAGCATTTT. It translates to CASSSYRGSDQPQHF. Full variable domain (outside the CDR3, taken from reference TRBV28 and TRBJ1-5): DVKVTQSSRYLVKRTGEKVFLECVQDMDHENMFWYRQDPGLGLRLIYFSYDVKMKEKGDIPEGYSVSREKKERFSLILESASTNQTSMYLCASSSYRGSDQPQHFGDGTRLSIL.

The chain combines TRBV9 with TRBJ2-7; D is possibly TRBD1 or TRBD2 (5 bases each). Trimming took 4 bases from V and 2 from J, leaving 16 bases between them. The CDR3 length is 15 residues. Germline V CDR1 and CDR2: SGDLS, YYNGEE. In DNA form, the CDR3 reads TGTGCCAGCAGCCCGTGGGGGTCGACCCCCTACGAGCAGTACTTC. Translation gives CASSPWGSTPYEQYF. Looking up the rest from reference TRBV9 and TRBJ2-7 gives the full variable domain: DSGVTQTPKHLITATGQRVTLRCSPRSGDLSVYWYQQSLDQGLQFLIQYYNGEERAKGNILERFSAQQFPDLHSELNLSSLELGDSALYFCASSPWGSTPYEQYFGPGTRLTVT.

The J gene is TRBJ2-7, the V gene TRBV14; D not certain. Trimming left V 1 base short and J 3 bases short, with 4 bases between. CDR3 size: 12 residues. Germline assignment: CDR1 SGHDN and CDR2 FVKESK. The CDR3 DNA is TGTGCCAGCAGCCAAGGGGTCTACGAGCAGTACTTC. It is translated as CASSQGVYEQYF.

This sequence joins TRBV28 and TRBJ2-2; D is undetermined. The CDR3 covers 13 residues. Germline CDR1 reads MDHEN; CDR2 reads SYDVKM. V was shortened by 5 bases and J by 1 base, with 5 bases between the two germline ends. CDR3 sequence: CASSKLNTGELFF. CDR3 sequence (DNA): TGTGCCAGCAGTAAGCTGAACACCGGGGAGCTGTTTTTT.

The V and J genes are TRBV5-1 and TRBJ2-2; 8 bases are a match to TRBD2. Unmatched junction bases numbered 9, after V lost 5 bases and J lost 6 bases. The germline CDR1 and CDR2 sequences are SGHRS and YFSETQ. The CDR3 totals 15 residues. CDR3 sequence reads: CASRWSGSSAGELFF. The CDR3 DNA reads TGCGCCAGCAGATGGAGCGGGAGTTCAGCCGGGGAGCTGTTTTTT.

The V call is TRBV27, the J call TRBJ2-2, with TRBD2 matching 16 bases. Losses at the gene ends were 5 bases for V and 6 bases for J; bases not matched to a gene: 6. In germline, CDR1 is MNHEY, CDR2 SMNVEV (reference sequence). CDR3 size: 17 residues. CDR3 residues: CASSPPGLAGGAGELFF. DNA of the CDR3: TGTGCCAGCAGTCCTCCGGGACTAGCGGGAGGGGCCGGGGAGCTGTTTTTT.

For this clone: Other DNA sequences in this specimen translate into the identical CDR3. The J gene is TRBJ2-1, the V gene TRBV5-1; D is uncertain. V lost 3 bases, J lost 4 bases, and 5 bases lay in between. This CDR3 is 12 amino acids long. Germline V CDR1 and CDR2: SGHRS, YFSETQ. CDR3 loop: CASSSAYNEQFF. CDR3 in DNA: TGCGCCAGCAGCTCGGCATACAATGAGCAGTTCTTC. Variable domain in full (rest from reference TRBV5-1 and TRBJ2-1): KAGVTQTPRYLIKTRGQQVTLSCSPISGHRSVSWYQQTPGQGLQFLFEYFSETQRNKGNFPGRFSGRQFSNSRSEMNVSTLELGDSALYLCASSSAYNEQFFGPGTRLTVL.

The chain employs TRBV27 and TRBJ2-1; perhaps TRBD1 as D (6 bases). The CDR3 is 15 residues long. CDR1 is MNHEY, CDR2 SMNVEV, per germline (reference sequence). V lost 0 bases, J lost 9 bases, and 15 bases lay in between. CDR3 loop: CASSLSRQASGEQFF. The CDR3 bases are TGTGCCAGCAGTTTATCGAGACAGGCGTCTGGTGAGCAGTTCTTC.